This entry lists 9 T cell receptor beta chains sequenced from one sample in a study of control samples from healthy donors and cancer patients. TCRdb keeps only in-frame clones here, not all; method: immunoSEQ multiplex PCR. This sample has over 150,000 clones, with about 92% found just once. Sequences were obtained from blood. The receptors stem from a man younger than 40 in good health.

The chain recombines TRBV3-1 (or the pseudogene TRBV3-2) with TRBJ2-6, with TRBD1 as a possible D gene (6 bases). V was pared by 3 bases and J by 4 bases, with 10 bases between. Germline V gives CDR1 LGHDT, CDR2 YNNKEL (reference sequence). This CDR3 comprises 15 residues. The CDR3 DNA is TGTGCCAGCAGCCACACAGGGACCGGGGCCAACGTCCTGACTTTC. Protein product: CASSHTGTGANVLTF.

This chain joins TRBV10-3 and TRBJ1-1; TRBD1 matches 8 bases. With 6 bases clipped from V and 1 base from J, the junction kept 4 bases outside the gene matches. CDR3 size: 14 residues. Looked up from germline, CDR1 is ENHRY and CDR2 is SYGVKD. CDR3 protein: CAIRTGEKNTEAFF. The CDR3 DNA is TGTGCCATCAGGACAGGGGAGAAGAACACTGAAGCTTTCTTT.

The rearrangement joins TRBV29-1 to TRBJ2-7; possible D gene TRBD2, 5 bases. Germline V gene data show CDR1 as SQVTM and CDR2 as ANQGSEA. The CDR3 is made up of 15 amino acids. V gave up 3 bases and J gave up 3 bases, with 18 bases separating them. The CDR3 region has the DNA TGCAGCGTTGATCGGGGTTACACCCGGTTCTACGAGCAGTACTTC. The encoded protein is CSVDRGYTRFYEQYF.

The chain combines TRBV6-5 with TRBJ2-5, with unresolved D. The CDR3 has 10 amino acids. The germline gives CDR1 MNHEY, CDR2 SVGAGI. V was clipped by 10 bases and J by 5 bases, with 8 bases between them. The CDR3 here is CATPWETQYF. The CDR3, as DNA: TGTGCCACCCCGTGGGAGACCCAGTACTTC.

This chain links TRBV19 with TRBJ2-1; 11 bases map to TRBD1. With V trimmed by 5 bases and J by 6 bases, 9 bases remained unmatched. This CDR3 comprises 16 residues. The germline V gene has CDR1 LNHDA and CDR2 SQIVND (reference sequence). CDR3 protein: CASSGNRDRGSNEQFF. The CDR3 bases are TGTGCCAGTAGTGGAAACCGGGACAGGGGGAGCAATGAGCAGTTCTTC.

This chain joins TRBV3-1 (or the pseudogene TRBV3-2) and TRBJ1-1; D is uncertain. V was clipped by 1 base and J by 6 bases, with 12 bases between them. The CDR3 has 14 amino acids. The germline gives CDR1 LGHDT, CDR2 YNNKEL (reference sequence). As DNA, the CDR3 is TGTGCCAGCAGCCAAGCGGGCAGAGGCGCTGAAGCTTTCTTT. Its protein is CASSQAGRGAEAFF.

The chain links TRBV3-1 (or the pseudogene TRBV3-2) to TRBJ1-1; TRBD1 agrees at 8 bases. Germline V CDR1 and CDR2: LGHDT, YNNKEL (reference sequence). The V segment lost 10 bases and the J segment 7 bases; nucleotides outside the gene matches: 5. The CDR3 consists of 11 residues. The CDR3 DNA reads TGTGCCACCCAGGGGGCCGGTGAAGCTTTCTTT. This sequence encodes CATQGAGEAFF.

J is TRBJ1-5 and V is TRBV20-1; D may be TRBD1 (6 bases). Looked up from germline, CDR1 is DFQATT and CDR2 is SNEGSKA (reference sequence). With 3 bases removed from V and 0 bases from J, the gap between germline ends came to 12 bases. This CDR3 contains 15 residues. The CDR3 DNA reads as TGCAGTGCTAGTCGTCAGGGGCATAGCAATCAGCCCCAGCATTTT. Its translation: CSASRQGHSNQPQHF.

The rearrangement joins TRBV29-1 to TRBJ2-3; 7 bases align to TRBD1. The CDR3 has 14 amino acids. Per the germline V gene, CDR1 is SQVTM and CDR2 is ANQGSEA. V trimming: 7 bases; J trimming: 3 bases; junction bases outside the gene matches: 10. The CDR3 protein is CSAPDRVKTDTQYF. Here the CDR3 DNA reads TGCAGCGCCCCAGACAGGGTAAAGACAGATACGCAGTATTTT.